This TCR beta chain was obtained from a study of T cells and Merkel cell carcinoma outcomes. Produced via immunoSEQ multiplex PCR; TCRdb's table is partial and in-frame only. The sample lists roughly 1,500 clones, around 88% seen once, with roughly 12% in the top ten. The source material was tumor tissue from Merkel cell carcinoma. This receptor was taken from a human donor with Merkel cell carcinoma.

This chain's CDR3 is CASSQDLAGITDTQYF. In nucleotides, the CDR3 is TGTGCCAGCAGCCAAGACCTAGCGGGGATCACAGATACGCAGTATTTT. The V gene is TRBV14, the J gene TRBJ2-3; 9 positions match TRBD2. The length of the CDR3 is 16 residues. Per germline, CDR1 SGHDN and CDR2 FVKESK. Trimming cost V 0 bases and J 2 bases; bases outside gene matches: 3.